Given below is one TCR delta chain in context. This is likely an artifact of a read error, given a far larger clone one base away. The sample originates from a study of γδ T cells in repeated Plasmodium falciparum infection. Gammadelta T cells were flow-sorted from PBMC into Vgamma9/Vdelta2+ and Vdelta2-negative populations for bulk analysis. Germline V lookup: CDR1 GEAIGNYY, CDR2 EKD. The CDR3 loop spans 14 amino acids. With CATT, TCRdb re-called clones from the multiplex PCR reads. The sample shows around 82,000 delta-chain clones, more than 1.4% of them seen only once. The rearrangement links TRDV2 to TRDJ1, with TRDD3 matching 7 bases. Germline matching of the DNA provided the J gene here, since TCRdb leaves it blank. The clonotype was recovered from a pool of human donors (malaria-infected and uninfected, not separated). Input material: gamma-delta T cells from blood. The CDR3 DNA is TGTGCCTGTGACGGGATACAGGGAGCCGACAAACTCATCTTT. Translating gives CACDGIQGADKLIF.